The clone carrying this T cell receptor beta chain was detected ten times or more. Its antigen is still unknown. The sample comes from a study of CD8+CD57+ T cells in acquired aplastic anemia. TCR beta VDJ and CDR3 profiling used genomic DNA as template. TCRdb called the reads again in MiXCR, with one record for every CDR3 protein. The sample shows approximately 270,000 distinct CDR3 sequences, around 60% of them seen only once. This CDR3 is 15 amino acids long. The germline gives CDR1 LNHDA, CDR2 SQIVND (reference sequence). The V end was cut by 5 bases, the J end by 4 bases, with 15 bases between. Overall study findings and caveats: Some 30 was the count of CD8+ CDR3 sequences that patients shared with controls.

The gene calls are TRBV19 and TRBJ1-3; D perhaps matches TRBD1 (5 bases). The origin of this receptor is a human donor with severe aplastic anemia or a healthy control (not recorded which). The sequenced sample consisted of sorted CD4+, CD8+, or CD8+CD57+ T cells (not recorded which) from PBMCs. As DNA, the CDR3 is TGTGCCAGTAGTTCGCCTGACAGAGGAGGAAACACCATATATTTT. Translating gives CASSSPDRGGNTIYF.